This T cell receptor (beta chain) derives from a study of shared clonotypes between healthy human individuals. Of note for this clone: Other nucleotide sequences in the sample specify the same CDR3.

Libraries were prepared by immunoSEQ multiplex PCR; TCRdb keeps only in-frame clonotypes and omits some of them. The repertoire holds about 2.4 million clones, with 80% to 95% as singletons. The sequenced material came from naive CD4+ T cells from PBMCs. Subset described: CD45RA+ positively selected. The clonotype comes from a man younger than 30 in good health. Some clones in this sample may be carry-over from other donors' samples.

CDR3 nucleotide sequence: TGCGCCAGCAGCTTGGGCCCCTATGGCTACACCTTC. It translates to CASSLGPYGYTF. This chain connects TRBV5-1 to TRBJ1-2; no definite D call. The CDR3 length is 12 residues. V was shortened by 0 bases and J by 4 bases, with 4 bases between the two germline ends. CDR1 and CDR2 (germline): SGHRS, YFSETQ. The whole variable domain, filled in from reference TRBV5-1 and TRBJ1-2, reads KAGVTQTPRYLIKTRGQQVTLSCSPISGHRSVSWYQQTPGQGLQFLFEYFSETQRNKGNFPGRFSGRQFSNSRSEMNVSTLELGDSALYLCASSLGPYGYTFGSGTRLTVV.